The source of this T cell receptor (beta chain) is a study of early T cells in non-severe SARS-CoV-2 infection. Overall study context: Sequenced bulk RNA came from whole blood that was unsorted, and chains were unpaired.

cDNA molecules, individually, were tagged with unique molecular identifiers. In TCRdb, the 5' RACE reads were re-called with MiXCR into one record per CDR3 protein. The profile shows tens of thousands of distinct CDR3 sequences, about 11% of them singletons. Study-level points and caveats: Matching results from VDJdb favored anti-spike CD8 responses, leaving private and CD4 specificities undetected.

The CDR3 is made up of 13 amino acids. The V gene lost 6 bases and the J gene lost 1 base, with 9 bases spanning the gap. Germline-derived CDR1 and CDR2 are WNHNN and SYGVQD (reference sequence). As regards this clonotype: Antigen specificity is unknown.

The chain uses TRBV10-1 and TRBJ1-1; TRBD1 might be the D (6 bases). The material was whole blood, obtained at baseline. The receptor's source is an adult who was a healthcare worker with PCR-confirmed SARS-CoV-2 infection or an uninfected control (not recorded which). The donor label of this sample is uncertain. CDR3 nucleotide sequence: TGCGCCAGCAGACAGACAGGGAACACTGAAGCTTTCTTT. It translates to CASRQTGNTEAFF.